The clone carrying this T cell receptor (beta chain) was counted a single time. Its antigen remains unidentified. 13 Jbeta primers and 60 Vbeta primers were used for the PCR. Original data processing: Roughly 11 million shared chains were among the roughly 78 million unique TCR beta chains that a later analysis counted. Clones were read by immunoSEQ multiplex PCR, and TCRdb kept only the in-frame ones, dropping some. V, J and clone size derive from that table, while D and trimming were established from the DNA sequence. Of roughly 180,000 clones in the sample, around 82% were seen once. The entry originates in a study of cytomegalovirus exposure and HLA in healthy donors. General study findings and limits: One later analysis reportedly identified an Asian-associated ancestry cluster that showed fewer N-insertions than the approximately 710-donor mean. Using a false discovery rate of 0.05, a later analysis showed that about 16,000 TCR beta sequences were associated with HLA alleles.

Samples came from healthy bone marrow donors. J gave up 9 bases and V 2 bases, and 10 bases lay outside the gene matches. The CDR3 runs to 16 residues. CDR1 MDHEN and CDR2 SYDVKM come from the germline V gene. This chain links TRBV28 with TRBJ2-5; TRBD2 aligns across 12 bases. Sequenced input: PBMCs. The TCR was taken from a male donor in good health and CMV-seronegative. The CDR3 region has the DNA TGTGCCAGCAGTTTACAACTAGCGGGAGGCGATGGGGCCCAGTACTTC. It encodes CASSLQLAGGDGAQYF.